This paragraph covers one T cell receptor beta chain sequence. No antigen is known for it. This CDR3 has 15 amino acids. Trimming pared 6 bases from V and 1 base from J, leaving 13 bases between. Germline CDR1 reads MNHEY; CDR2 reads SVGAGI. Profiling relied on immunoSEQ multiplex PCR, and the TCRdb table lists in-frame clones only, not all of them. The table records about 120,000 clones, approximately 90% of them present only once. This entry comes from a study of T cell responses to AZD1222 COVID-19 vaccine. Study-wide points: The donor cohort was predominantly white British with a female majority, and clonal diversity may have been underestimated. At 160-218 and 743-854, vaccine-associated CD4 TCRs were dominant, and they spanned spike.

This TCR came from an adult in good health. V and J are TRBV6-5 and TRBJ2-4; weak D call: TRBD1 (6 bases). This specimen was peripheral blood, taken on day 0 of AZD1222 vaccination. The CDR3 loop reads CASSPPRGAKNIQYF. The DNA of the CDR3 is TGTGCCAGCAGCCCCCCAAGGGGGGCCAAAAACATTCAGTACTTC.